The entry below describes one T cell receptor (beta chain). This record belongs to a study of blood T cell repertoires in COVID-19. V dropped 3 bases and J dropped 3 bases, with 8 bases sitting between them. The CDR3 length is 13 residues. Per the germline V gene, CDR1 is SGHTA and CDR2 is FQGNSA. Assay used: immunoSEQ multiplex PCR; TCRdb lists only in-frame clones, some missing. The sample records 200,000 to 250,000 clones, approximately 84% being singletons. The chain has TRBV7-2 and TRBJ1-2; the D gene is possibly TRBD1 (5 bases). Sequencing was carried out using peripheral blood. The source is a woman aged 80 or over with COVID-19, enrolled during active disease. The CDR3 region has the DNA TGTGCCAGCAGCTTCGGAGGGGACTATGGCTACACCTTC. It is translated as CASSFGGDYGYTF.